These T cell receptor beta chains were read from a single sample in a study of shared clonotypes between healthy human individuals. The data were produced by immunoSEQ multiplex PCR, yet TCRdb's version contains in-frame clones alone and is incomplete. The sample has some 2 million clones, approximately 94% seen once; the top ten hold 0.9% to 1.5%. The sequenced material came from naive CD8+ T cells sorted from blood. The receptors come from a young man in good health. Both conserved end residues are part of each CDR3. A D gene is named only where the DNA matches it firmly. The size of a clone is reported for some rows only, either as once, few or many, or as a class for expanded clones.

clone_size: .
d_call: .
j_call: TRBJ2-7
v_call: TRBV28
cdr3_nt: TGTGCCAGCAGTCCCCTACAGGGTAGCTACGAGCAGTACTTC
cdr3_aa: CASSPLQGSYEQYF

clone_size: .
d_call: .
j_call: TRBJ2-5
v_call: TRBV4-2
cdr3_nt: TGTGCCAGCAGCCAAGATCGGCAGGGGACGGCCGGGCGAGAGACCCAGTACTTC
cdr3_aa: CASSQDRQGTAGRETQYF

clone_size: once
d_call: TRBD1
j_call: TRBJ1-5
v_call: TRBV30
cdr3_nt: TGTGCCTGGAGTCGGACAGGGGAAAACAATCAGCCCCAGCATTTT
cdr3_aa: CAWSRTGENNQPQHF

clone_size: .
d_call: .
j_call: TRBJ1-6
v_call: TRBV28
cdr3_nt: TGTGCCAGCAGTTCTCCAATCCTTTTCGGAAGCGAGGTATATTCACCCCTCCACTTT
cdr3_aa: CASSSPILFGSEVYSPLHF

clone_size: .
d_call: TRBD1
j_call: TRBJ2-5
v_call: TRBV13
cdr3_nt: TGTGCCAGCAGCTTCACAGGGGGTAGCCAAGAGACCCAGTACTTC
cdr3_aa: CASSFTGGSQETQYF

clone_size: .
d_call: .
j_call: TRBJ1-5
v_call: TRBV28
cdr3_nt: TGTGCCAGCAGTCCTAACAGGTATAGCAATCAGCCCCAGCATTTT
cdr3_aa: CASSPNRYSNQPQHF

clone_size: .
d_call: .
j_call: TRBJ2-3
v_call: TRBV9
cdr3_nt: TGTGCCAGCAGCGTCGACGGGGGAGGCACAGATACGCAGTATTTT
cdr3_aa: CASSVDGGGTDTQYF

clone_size: .
d_call: .
j_call: TRBJ1-1
v_call: TRBV9
cdr3_nt: TGTGCCAGCAGCGTAGATCCAGCCCACACTGAAGCTTTCTTT
cdr3_aa: CASSVDPAHTEAFF

clone_size: .
d_call: TRBD1
j_call: TRBJ2-1
v_call: TRBV4-1
cdr3_nt: TGCGCCAGCAGCCAAGGAGGACAGGGGGCCTACAATGAGCAGTTCTTC
cdr3_aa: CASSQGGQGAYNEQFF

clone_size: .
d_call: .
j_call: TRBJ2-5
v_call: TRBV19
cdr3_nt: TGTGCCAGTAGTATATCGTTCCAAGAGACCCAGTACTTC
cdr3_aa: CASSISFQETQYF

clone_size: .
d_call: .
j_call: TRBJ2-7
v_call: TRBV7-9
cdr3_nt: TGTGCCAGCAGCTCACCCGGCGGCGAGCAGTACTTC
cdr3_aa: CASSSPGGEQYF

clone_size: once
d_call: TRBD1
j_call: TRBJ1-2
v_call: TRBV5-6
cdr3_nt: TGTGCCAGCAGCCCATCCGACAGGGTACACTATGGCTACACCTTC
cdr3_aa: CASSPSDRVHYGYTF

clone_size: .
d_call: .
j_call: TRBJ1-5
v_call: TRBV2
cdr3_nt: TGTGCCAGCAGCCAGGGTTCCGGGCAGCCCCAGCATTTT
cdr3_aa: CASSQGSGQPQHF

clone_size: .
d_call: TRBD2
j_call: TRBJ2-1
v_call: TRBV9
cdr3_nt: TGTGCCAGCAGCGCCCAGCGACTAGCGGGAGAGGGGAATGAGCAGTTCTTC
cdr3_aa: CASSAQRLAGEGNEQFF

clone_size: .
d_call: .
j_call: TRBJ2-7
v_call: TRBV5-4
cdr3_nt: TGTGCCAGCAGCTTCTTTCCCGCCTCGGGCGAGCAGTACTTC
cdr3_aa: CASSFFPASGEQYF

clone_size: .
d_call: .
j_call: TRBJ1-2
v_call: TRBV13
cdr3_nt: TGTGCCAGCAGCTTAGGCGGGGAAGGCCTTAACTATGGCTACACCTTC
cdr3_aa: CASSLGGEGLNYGYTF